This T cell receptor beta chain originates from a study of shared clonotypes between healthy human individuals. Findings of the study overall: Clonotypes that were shared across a few donors made up around 5% of naive CD4 clonotypes.

TCRdb keeps only in-frame clones here, not all; method: immunoSEQ multiplex PCR. The sample records some 1.5 million clones, nearly 99% being singletons. Worth noting for this clone: What it binds is unknown.

V lost 2 bases and J 5 bases, leaving 13 bases between the germline ends. Germline V gene data show CDR1 as SGHRS and CDR2 as YFSETQ. The CDR3 is made up of 15 amino acids. This clonotype was obtained from a man aged 25-40 years in good health. Specimen: naive CD4+ T cells sorted from blood. Regarding subset: CD45RA+ positively selected. The chain is built from TRBV5-1 and TRBJ2-2, with D unresolved. CDR3 loop: CASSFYPSRTGELFF. The CDR3 region has the DNA TGCGCCAGCAGCTTTTACCCAAGCCGGACCGGGGAGCTGTTTTTT.